The clone carrying this T cell receptor beta chain was detected only once. What it binds is not known. Both 60 Vbeta primers and 13 Jbeta primers went into the PCR. Assay used: immunoSEQ multiplex PCR; TCRdb lists only in-frame clones, some missing. The data show around 150,000 clones, around 74% seen once. The CDR3 is 16 residues long. V gave up 0 bases and J gave up 13 bases; unmatched junction bases: 11. CDR1 SGHRS and CDR2 YFSETQ come from the germline V gene. All the people who gave samples were healthy bone marrow donors. This sample was included in a study of cytomegalovirus exposure and HLA in healthy donors. As for the study in general: Earlier findings included 100 million to 130 million unique TCR beta sequences obtained from about 180 million T cells.

Regarding the study as a whole: A missense DCLRE1C variant was associated with V- and J-gene trimming of TCR beta chains in a later analysis, and an independent cohort replicated the association. The study carried out a later analysis of TCR beta sequences. It associated approximately 16,000 of them with specific HLA alleles at a false discovery rate of 0.05.

This TCR derives from a female donor in good health and CMV-seronegative. The genes are TRBV5-1 and TRBJ2-1; 12 bases align to TRBD2. The specimen was PBMCs. CDR3 sequence reads: CASSLAGASGRAFQFF. The DNA of the CDR3 is TGCGCCAGCAGCTTGGCTGGGGCTAGCGGGAGGGCCTTTCAGTTCTTC.